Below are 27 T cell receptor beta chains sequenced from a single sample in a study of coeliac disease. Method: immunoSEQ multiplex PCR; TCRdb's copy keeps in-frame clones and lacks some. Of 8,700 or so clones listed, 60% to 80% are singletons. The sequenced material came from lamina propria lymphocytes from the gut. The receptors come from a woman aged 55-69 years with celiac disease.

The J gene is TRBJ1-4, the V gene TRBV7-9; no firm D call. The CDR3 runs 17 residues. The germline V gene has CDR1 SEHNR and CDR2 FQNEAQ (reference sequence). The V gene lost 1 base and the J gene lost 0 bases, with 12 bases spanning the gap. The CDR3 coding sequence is TGTGCCAGCAGCTTAGTAGCGGCGGTAGCAACTAATGAAAAACTGTTTTTT. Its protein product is CASSLVAAVATNEKLFF.

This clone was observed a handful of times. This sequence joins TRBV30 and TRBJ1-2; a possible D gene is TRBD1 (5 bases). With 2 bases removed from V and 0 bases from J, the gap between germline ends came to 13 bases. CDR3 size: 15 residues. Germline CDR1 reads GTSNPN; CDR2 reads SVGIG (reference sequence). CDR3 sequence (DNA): TGTGCCTGGAGTCCTCGACAGCGTACTAACTATGGCTACACCTTC. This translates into CAWSPRQRTNYGYTF.

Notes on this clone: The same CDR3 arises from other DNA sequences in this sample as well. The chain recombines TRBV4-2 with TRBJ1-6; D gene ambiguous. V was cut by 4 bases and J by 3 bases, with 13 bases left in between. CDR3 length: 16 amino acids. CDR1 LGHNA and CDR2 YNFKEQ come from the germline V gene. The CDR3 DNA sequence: TGTGCCAGCAGCCTGAGCGGTGGAAACTATAATTCACCCCTCCACTTT. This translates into CASSLSGGNYNSPLHF.

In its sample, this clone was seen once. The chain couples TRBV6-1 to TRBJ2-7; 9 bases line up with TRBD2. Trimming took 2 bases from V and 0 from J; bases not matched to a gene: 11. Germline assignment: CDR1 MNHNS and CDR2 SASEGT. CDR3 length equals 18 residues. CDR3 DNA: TGTGCCAGCAGTGAAAGGGCTAGCGGGATGATGCTCTCCTACGAGCAGTACTTC. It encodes CASSERASGMMLSYEQYF.

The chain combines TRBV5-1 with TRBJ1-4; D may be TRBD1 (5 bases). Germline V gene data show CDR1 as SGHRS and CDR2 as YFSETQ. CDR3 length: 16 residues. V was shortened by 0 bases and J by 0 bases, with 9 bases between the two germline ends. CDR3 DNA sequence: TGCGCCAGCAGCTTGGGACAGACTGCAACTAATGAAAAACTGTTTTTT. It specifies CASSLGQTATNEKLFF.

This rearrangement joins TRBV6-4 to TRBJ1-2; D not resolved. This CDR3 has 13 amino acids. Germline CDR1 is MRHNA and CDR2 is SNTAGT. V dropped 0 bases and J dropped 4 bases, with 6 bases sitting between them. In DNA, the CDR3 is TGTGCCAGCAGTGACTCGGGCAGCTATGGCTACACCTTC. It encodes CASSDSGSYGYTF.

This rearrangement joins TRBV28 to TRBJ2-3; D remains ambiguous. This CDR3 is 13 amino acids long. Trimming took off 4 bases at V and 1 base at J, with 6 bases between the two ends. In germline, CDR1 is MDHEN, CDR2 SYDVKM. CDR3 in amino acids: CASSSSGTDTQYF. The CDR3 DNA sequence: TGTGCCAGCAGTTCTTCAGGCACAGATACGCAGTATTTT. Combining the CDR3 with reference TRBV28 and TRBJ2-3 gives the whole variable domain DVKVTQSSRYLVKRTGEKVFLECVQDMDHENMFWYRQDPGLGLRLIYFSYDVKMKEKGDIPEGYSVSREKKERFSLILESASTNQTSMYLCASSSSGTDTQYFGPGTRLTVL.

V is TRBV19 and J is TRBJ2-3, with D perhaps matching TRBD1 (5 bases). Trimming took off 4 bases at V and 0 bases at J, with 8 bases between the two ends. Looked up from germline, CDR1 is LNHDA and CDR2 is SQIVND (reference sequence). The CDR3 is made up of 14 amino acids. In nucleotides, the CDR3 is TGTGCCAGTAGTAATCCAGGGAGCACAGATACGCAGTATTTT. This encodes CASSNPGSTDTQYF.

CDR3 sequence: CATSKQGWNYGYTF. DNA of the CDR3: TGTGCCACCAGCAAGCAGGGGTGGAACTATGGCTACACCTTC. The gene calls are TRBV15 and TRBJ1-2, with D perhaps matching TRBD1 (6 bases). V gave up 4 bases and J gave up 2 bases, with 11 bases separating them. Germline CDR1 is LNHNV and CDR2 is YYDKDF (reference sequence). The CDR3 covers 14 residues.

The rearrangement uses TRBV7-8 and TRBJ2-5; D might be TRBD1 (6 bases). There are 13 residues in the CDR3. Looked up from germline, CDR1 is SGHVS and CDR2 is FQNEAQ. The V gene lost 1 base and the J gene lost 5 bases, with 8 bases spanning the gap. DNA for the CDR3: TGTGCCAGCAGCTTAGACAGGGTGGAGACCCAGTACTTC. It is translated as CASSLDRVETQYF. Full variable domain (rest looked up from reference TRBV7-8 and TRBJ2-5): GAGVSQSPRYKVAKRGQDVALRCDPISGHVSLFWYQQALGQGPEFLTYFQNEAQLDKSGLPSDRFFAERPEGSVSTLKIQRTQQEDSAVYLCASSLDRVETQYFGPGTRLLVL.

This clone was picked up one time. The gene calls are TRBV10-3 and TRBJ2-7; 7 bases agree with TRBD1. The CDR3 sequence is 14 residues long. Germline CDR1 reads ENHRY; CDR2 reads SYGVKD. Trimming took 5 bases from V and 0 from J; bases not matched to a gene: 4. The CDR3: CAISSGTVSYEQYF. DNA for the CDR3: TGTGCCATCAGTTCAGGGACAGTCTCCTACGAGCAGTACTTC.

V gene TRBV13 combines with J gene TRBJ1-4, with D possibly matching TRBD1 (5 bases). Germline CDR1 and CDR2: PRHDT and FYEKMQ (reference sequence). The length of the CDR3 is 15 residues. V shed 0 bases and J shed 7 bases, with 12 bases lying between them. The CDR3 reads CASSLGGLAGEKLFF. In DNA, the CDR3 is TGTGCCAGCAGCTTAGGGGGGCTCGCAGGTGAAAAACTGTTTTTT. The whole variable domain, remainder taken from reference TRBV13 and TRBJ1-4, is AAGVIQSPRHLIKEKRETATLKCYPIPRHDTVYWYQQGPGQDPQFLISFYEKMQSDKGSIPDRFSAQQFSDYHSELNMSSLELGDSALYFCASSLGGLAGEKLFFGSGTQLSVL.

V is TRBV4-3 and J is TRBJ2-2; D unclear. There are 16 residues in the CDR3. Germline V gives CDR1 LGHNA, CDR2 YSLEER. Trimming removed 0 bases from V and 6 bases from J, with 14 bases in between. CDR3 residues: CASSQEWALVPGELFF. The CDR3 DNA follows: TGCGCCAGCAGCCAAGAGTGGGCCCTGGTTCCCGGGGAGCTGTTTTTT.

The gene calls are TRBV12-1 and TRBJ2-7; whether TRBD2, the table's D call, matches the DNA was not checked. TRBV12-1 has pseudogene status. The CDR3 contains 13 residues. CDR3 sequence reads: CASSPPGSHEQYF. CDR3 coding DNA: TGTGCCAGCAGCCCCCCGGGGAGCCACGAGCAGTACTTC.

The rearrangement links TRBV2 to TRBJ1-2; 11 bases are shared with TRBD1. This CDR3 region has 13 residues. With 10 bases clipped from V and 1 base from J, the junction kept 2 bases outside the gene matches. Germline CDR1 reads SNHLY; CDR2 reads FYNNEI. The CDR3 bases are TGTGCCACGGACAGGGGGCTTAACTATGGCTACACCTTC. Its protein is CATDRGLNYGYTF.

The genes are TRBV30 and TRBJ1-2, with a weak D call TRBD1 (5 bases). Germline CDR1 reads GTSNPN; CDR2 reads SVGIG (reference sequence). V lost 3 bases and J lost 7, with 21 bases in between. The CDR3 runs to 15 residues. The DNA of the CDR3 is TGTGCCTGGAGCCCAGGCCGACAGCGCTATGTTGGCTACACCTTC. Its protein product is CAWSPGRQRYVGYTF.

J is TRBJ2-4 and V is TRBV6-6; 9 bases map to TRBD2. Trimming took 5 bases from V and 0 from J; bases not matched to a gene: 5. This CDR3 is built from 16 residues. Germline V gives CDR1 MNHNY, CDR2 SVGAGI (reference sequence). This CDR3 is CASSLGLAIAKNIQYF. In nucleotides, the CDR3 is TGTGCCAGCAGTCTGGGACTAGCAATAGCCAAAAACATTCAGTACTTC.

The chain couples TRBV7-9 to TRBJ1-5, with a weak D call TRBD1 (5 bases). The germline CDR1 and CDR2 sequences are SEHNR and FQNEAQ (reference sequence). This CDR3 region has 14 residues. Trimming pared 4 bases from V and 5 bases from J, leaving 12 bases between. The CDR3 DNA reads TGTGCCAGCAGCTCGGGACTAGGATATCAGCCCCAGCATTTT. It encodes CASSSGLGYQPQHF.

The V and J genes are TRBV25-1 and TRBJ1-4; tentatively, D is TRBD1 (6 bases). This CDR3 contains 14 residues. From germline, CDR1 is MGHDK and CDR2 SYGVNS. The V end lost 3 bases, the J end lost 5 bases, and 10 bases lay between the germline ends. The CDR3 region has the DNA TGTGCCAGCAGTGACCCCGACAGGAATGAAAAACTGTTTTTT. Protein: CASSDPDRNEKLFF.

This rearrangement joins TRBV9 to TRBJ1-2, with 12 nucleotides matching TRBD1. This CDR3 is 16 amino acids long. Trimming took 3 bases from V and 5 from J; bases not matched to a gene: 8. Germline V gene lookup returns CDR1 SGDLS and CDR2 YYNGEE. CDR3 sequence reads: CASSASGTGGRYGYTF. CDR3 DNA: TGTGCCAGCAGCGCGTCCGGGACAGGGGGCCGGTATGGCTACACCTTC.

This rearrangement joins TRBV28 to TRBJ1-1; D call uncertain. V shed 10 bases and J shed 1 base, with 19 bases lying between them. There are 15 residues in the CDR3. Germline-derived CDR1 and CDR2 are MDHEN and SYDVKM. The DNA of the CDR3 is TGTGCCATATCCATCGCGGCCGGGTCGAACACTGAAGCTTTCTTT. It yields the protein CAISIAAGSNTEAFF.

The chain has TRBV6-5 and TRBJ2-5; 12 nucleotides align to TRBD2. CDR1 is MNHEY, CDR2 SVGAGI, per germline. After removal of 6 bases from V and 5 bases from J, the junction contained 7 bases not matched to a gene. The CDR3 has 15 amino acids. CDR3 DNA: TGTGCCAGCAGCCGTCTAGCGGGAGGGCGTGAGACCCAGTACTTC. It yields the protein CASSRLAGGRETQYF.

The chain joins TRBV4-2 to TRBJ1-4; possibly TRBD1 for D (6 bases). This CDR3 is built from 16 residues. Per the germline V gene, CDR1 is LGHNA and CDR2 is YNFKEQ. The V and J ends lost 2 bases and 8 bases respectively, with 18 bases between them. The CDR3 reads CASSQLGTPRGEKLFF. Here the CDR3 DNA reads TGTGCCAGCAGCCAATTGGGGACACCAAGAGGAGAAAAACTGTTTTTT.

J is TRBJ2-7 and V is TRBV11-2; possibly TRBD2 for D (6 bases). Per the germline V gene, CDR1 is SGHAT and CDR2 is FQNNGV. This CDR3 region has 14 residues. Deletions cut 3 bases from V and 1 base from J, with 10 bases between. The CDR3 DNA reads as TGTGCCAGCAGCTTGGGGACTGGATCCTACGAGCAGTACTTC. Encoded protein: CASSLGTGSYEQYF.

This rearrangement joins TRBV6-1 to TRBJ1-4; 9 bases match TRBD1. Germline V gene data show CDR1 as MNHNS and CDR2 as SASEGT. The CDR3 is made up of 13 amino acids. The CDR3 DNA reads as TGTGGGGTTGGGTTGGGGGACAGGGCGGCACTGTTTTTT. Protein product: CGVGLGDRAALFF.

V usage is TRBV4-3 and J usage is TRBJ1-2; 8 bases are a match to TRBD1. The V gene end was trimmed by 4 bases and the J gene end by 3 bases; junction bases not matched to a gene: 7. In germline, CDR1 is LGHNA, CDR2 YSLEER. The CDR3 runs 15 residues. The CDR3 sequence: CASSPLLTGDYGYTF. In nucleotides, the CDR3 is TGCGCCAGCAGCCCCCTGCTGACAGGGGACTATGGCTACACCTTC.

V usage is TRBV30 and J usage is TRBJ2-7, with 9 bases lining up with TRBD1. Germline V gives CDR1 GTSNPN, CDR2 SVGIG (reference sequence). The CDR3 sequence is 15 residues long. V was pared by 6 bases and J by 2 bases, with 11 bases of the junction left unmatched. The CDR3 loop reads CACEPADRGAYEQYF. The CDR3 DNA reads TGTGCCTGTGAACCCGCGGACAGGGGAGCCTACGAGCAGTACTTC. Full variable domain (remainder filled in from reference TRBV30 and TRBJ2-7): SQTIHQWPATLVQPVGSPLSLECTVEGTSNPNLYWYRQAAGRGLQLLFYSVGIGQISSEVPQNLSASRPQDRQFILSSKKLLLSDSGFYLCACEPADRGAYEQYFGPGTRLTVT.